Listed below are T cell receptor beta chains from one sample, sequenced in a study of control samples from healthy donors and cancer patients. TCRdb's copy holds only in-frame clones and misses some; the assay was immunoSEQ multiplex PCR. The table records about 140,000 clones, 94% of them present only once. Sequenced material: blood. The receptors stem from a man aged 40-50 years in good health. Each CDR3 is given with its conserved first and last residue. Fields, in order: V gene, J gene, CDR3 protein.

TRBV7-9	TRBJ1-2	CASSKGVDYYGYTF
TRBV5-6	TRBJ2-5	CASSSNTQGTQYF
TRBV29-1	TRBJ1-1	CSVMGRLNTEAFF
TRBV2	TRBJ1-1	CASLQGTGTEAFF
TRBV9	TRBJ1-1	CASSVTGADTEAFF
TRBV5-1	TRBJ2-3	CASSSGQGGTDTQYF
TRBV20-1	TRBJ2-1	CSAGRGGEQFF
TRBV12-5	TRBJ2-7	CASGFDSYEQYF
TRBV14	TRBJ2-7	CASSSLSGLHAYEQYF
TRBV7-8	TRBJ1-3	CASSLHPQERRQRSSGNTIYF
TRBV27	TRBJ1-5	CASSLKSGNQPQHF
TRBV9	TRBJ2-2	CASSTSKTIGNTGELFF
TRBV27	TRBJ2-3	CASSLKGTDTQYF
TRBV5-1	TRBJ1-2	CASSGGVGGYTF
TRBV9	TRBJ1-2	CASSLPSSTGGNGYTF
TRBV5-1	TRBJ1-1	CASSADRDTEAFF
TRBV20-1	TRBJ2-5	CSVGNQETQYF
TRBV19	TRBJ2-6	CASSIVDSGANVLTF
TRBV29-1	TRBJ1-2	CSVVSLVSGRYTF
TRBV19	.	CASKADRPLGETQYF
TRBV10-3	TRBJ2-7	CASKRQGAYEQYF
TRBV5-1	TRBJ2-5	CASSLWGQAKETQYF
TRBV5-1	TRBJ2-3	CASSLVGTDYTQYF
TRBV6-2/TRBV6-3	TRBJ1-5	CASSHRALGHQPQHF
TRBV21-1	TRBJ1-6	CASSKPRVYSPLHF
TRBV6-5	TRBJ1-5	CASSLSFEQPQHF
TRBV27	TRBJ1-6	CASRGGTGSSYNSPLHF
TRBV6-5	TRBJ2-4	CASSSRQGVSYIQYF
TRBV2	TRBJ2-7	CASSGRASYEQYF